The 10 T cell receptor beta chains given below trace back to one sample, sequenced in a study of blood T cell dynamics during melanoma immunotherapy. The assay was immunoSEQ multiplex PCR, and TCRdb's table has in-frame clones only and misses some. This table holds 9,500 to 15,000 clones, 88% found once. Time point described: week 3, after first cycle of checkpoint inhibitor. The sample here was blood, taken from a patient treated with checkpoint blockade. The receptors stem from a human donor with melanoma.

The V and J genes are TRBV7-2 and TRBJ2-7; 7 nucleotides line up with TRBD2. The CDR3 runs to 15 residues. After removal of 2 bases from V and 1 base from J, the junction contained 5 bases not matched to a gene. Germline-derived CDR1 and CDR2 are SGHTA and FQGNSA. CDR3 in amino acids: CASSLNPSGSYEQYF. Here the CDR3 DNA reads TGTGCCAGCAGCTTAAATCCTAGCGGATCCTACGAGCAGTACTTC.

This chain joins TRBV10-1 and TRBJ1-5; tentatively, D is TRBD1 (6 bases). CDR1 and CDR2 (germline): WNHNN, SYGVQD (reference sequence). Trimming stripped 7 bases from V and 1 base from J, with 20 bases between. The CDR3 spans 17 residues. The chain's CDR3 is CASNYRGAPGSNQPQHF. For the CDR3, the DNA is TGCGCCAGCAATTATCGGGGGGCCCCCGGGAGCAATCAGCCCCAGCATTTT.

This chain links TRBV10-3 with TRBJ2-2; 7 positions match TRBD1. The CDR3 has 18 residues. Germline-derived CDR1 and CDR2 are ENHRY and SYGVKD. The V gene end was trimmed by 3 bases and the J gene end by 1 base; junction bases not matched to a gene: 11. CDR3 bases: TGTGCCATCAGTGATCAGACAGGGACAGTTCTGAACACCGGGGAGCTGTTTTTT. Translated, it gives CAISDQTGTVLNTGELFF.

The gene calls are TRBV25-1 and TRBJ1-6; 7 bases map to TRBD1. The germline gives CDR1 MGHDK, CDR2 SYGVNS. With V trimmed by 4 bases and J by 7 bases, 7 bases remained unmatched. There are 15 residues in the CDR3. CDR3 nucleotides: TGTGCCAGCAGTGGGCCCAGGGGGATCAATTCACCCCTCCACTTT. Translated: CASSGPRGINSPLHF.

The chain recombines TRBV9 with TRBJ2-6, with D possibly being TRBD1 (5 bases). CDR1 and CDR2 from the germline V gene are SGDLS and YYNGEE. CDR3 length equals 15 residues. The ends were cut back, 3 bases at V and 1 base at J, with 8 bases in the middle. In DNA, the CDR3 is TGTGCCAGCAGCGGGACAAATTCTGGGGCCAACGTCCTGACTTTC. It yields the protein CASSGTNSGANVLTF.

This chain links TRBV15 with TRBJ2-7; 8 positions match TRBD1. This CDR3 region has 15 residues. CDR1 LNHNV and CDR2 YYDKDF come from the germline V gene (reference sequence). V was pared by 5 bases and J by 4 bases, with 10 bases of the junction left unmatched. The CDR3 reads CATSRQGTGPYEQYF. The CDR3, as DNA: TGTGCCACCAGCCGGCAAGGGACAGGACCTTACGAGCAGTACTTC.

The chain joins TRBV9 to TRBJ2-3; 7 nucleotides line up with TRBD2. Germline CDR1 and CDR2: SGDLS and YYNGEE. Unmatched junction bases numbered 3, after V lost 0 bases and J lost 5 bases. This CDR3 is 14 amino acids long. Written as DNA, the CDR3 is TGTGCCAGCAGCGTAGATTCTAGCGGAGATACGCAGTATTTT. Translated: CASSVDSSGDTQYF.

The genes are TRBV7-2 and TRBJ2-4; 12 bases line up with TRBD1. The CDR3 loop spans 16 amino acids. Losses at the gene ends were 5 bases for V and 2 bases for J; bases not matched to a gene: 4. CDR1 is SGHTA, CDR2 FQGNSA, per germline. In DNA, the CDR3 is TGTGCCAGCAGCCGGGACAGGGGGCAGCCCAAAAACATTCAGTACTTC. It specifies CASSRDRGQPKNIQYF.

This sequence joins TRBV10-1 and TRBJ2-5; D remains ambiguous. The germline V and J ends were trimmed by 0 bases and 2 bases, with 4 bases remaining between them. The CDR3 sequence is 13 residues long. Germline CDR1 WNHNN, CDR2 SYGVQD (reference sequence). CDR3 region: CASSESGQETQYF. In DNA, the CDR3 is TGCGCCAGCAGTGAGTCGGGGCAAGAGACCCAGTACTTC.

This chain joins TRBV7-9 and TRBJ1-1; D may be TRBD1 (6 bases). CDR3 size: 14 residues. With 8 bases removed from V and 0 bases from J, the gap between germline ends came to 13 bases. Germline lookup yields CDR1 SEHNR and CDR2 FQNEAQ (reference sequence). The CDR3 nucleotides read TGTGCCAGCGGGTCGGACAGATTGAACACTGAAGCTTTCTTT. This encodes CASGSDRLNTEAFF.